The source of this T cell receptor (beta chain) is a study of CD8 T cells in Susac syndrome. A quantity of about 0.5 to 1 ug RNA underwent reverse transcription using random hexamers. By means of immunoSEQ multiplex PCR, TCR beta CDR3 spanning 54 Vbeta and 13 Jbeta underwent amplification. TCRdb used MiXCR to reprocess the immunoSEQ multiplex PCR reads, holding one entry per CDR3 protein. The sample includes around 150,000 distinct CDR3 sequences, 80% to 95% of them seen just once. This CDR3 has 16 residues. The germline CDR1 and CDR2 sequences are MNHEY and SVGEGT. After removal of 5 bases from V and 2 bases from J, the junction contained 8 bases not matched to a gene. TCR beta was sequenced from blood CD8+ and CD4+ T cells. Controls were healthy donors (matched for age and sex). Negative isolation was used for CD8+ and CD4+ T cells, and FACS enrichment was applied to TEMRA cells.

The sequencing input was CD4+ T cells from PBMCs. The receptor was isolated from a human donor in good health. The chain is built from TRBV6-2 or TRBV6-3 and TRBJ2-3, with TRBD2 identical over 9 bases. The CDR3 loop is CASSPAGTSLTDTQYF. The CDR3 nucleotides read TGTGCCAGCAGTCCCGCGGGGACTAGCCTCACAGATACGCAGTATTTT.